This T cell receptor beta chain was profiled in a study of cytotoxic CD8 clonotypes in ibrutinib-treated CLL. Study context: Patients: fewer than 12 relapsed/refractory, under 16 treatment-naive, under 18 IGHV unmutated. Study-wide results and limits: Clonality went higher at ibrutinib response and then dropped back toward baseline at progression. Investigators sampled sustained-remission and progressing patients at differing times.

Method: immunoSEQ multiplex PCR; TCRdb's copy keeps in-frame clones and lacks some. The sample carries around 60,000 clones, 45% to 65% recorded once. This CDR3 has 12 amino acids. Germline V gene lookup returns CDR1 SGHAT and CDR2 FQNNGV. The V end was cut by 5 bases, the J end by 7 bases, with 11 bases between. Remarks on this clone: Antigen: not known.

Sample: PBMCs, taken after 12 months of ibrutinib treatment. This chain connects TRBV11-2 to TRBJ1-2, with D maybe TRBD1 (5 bases). The clonotype comes from a human donor with chronic lymphocytic leukemia. DNA of the CDR3: TGTGCCAGCAGCGCCACAGGTCTTGGCTACACCTTC. Translation: CASSATGLGYTF.